The next 7 T cell receptor beta chains were all read from a single sample in a study of blood T cell repertoires in COVID-19. Here immunoSEQ multiplex PCR was the method, and the copy in TCRdb shows in-frame clones only, minus some. The sample yields about 200,000 clones, almost 90% seen once. The material sequenced was peripheral blood. The receptor source for this set is a man younger than 30 with active or convalescent COVID-19.

This rearrangement joins TRBV3-1 (or the pseudogene TRBV3-2) to TRBJ1-1; TRBD1 aligns across 8 bases. CDR1 and CDR2 (germline): LGHDT, YNNKEL (reference sequence). V lost 1 base, J lost 1 base, and 5 bases stayed unmatched. The CDR3 runs to 16 residues. The CDR3 region has the DNA TGTGCCAGCAGCCAAGGGGACAGGATAAGGAACACTGAAGCTTTCTTT. Residues: CASSQGDRIRNTEAFF.

This clone appeared once. The chain joins TRBV27 to TRBJ2-7, with 8 positions matching TRBD1. After removal of 3 bases from V and 6 bases from J, the junction contained 7 bases not matched to a gene. This CDR3 has 14 residues. Germline lookup yields CDR1 MNHEY and CDR2 SMNVEV (reference sequence). CDR3 sequence reads: CASSFGRGRSEQYF. The CDR3 bases are TGTGCCAGCAGTTTCGGCAGGGGGCGTAGCGAGCAGTACTTC.

The J gene is TRBJ1-2, the V gene TRBV30; TRBD1 might be the D (6 bases). Germline V lookup: CDR1 GTSNPN, CDR2 SVGIG (reference sequence). This CDR3 region has 14 residues. V gave up 3 bases and J gave up 6 bases, with 17 bases separating them. Written as DNA, the CDR3 is TGTGCCTGGAGGGCTTTAGGGGGTTCGGATGGCTACACCTTC. The encoded protein is CAWRALGGSDGYTF.

This clone was observed a handful of times. This chain links TRBV7-2 with TRBJ1-1; D not certain. Germline V lookup: CDR1 SGHTA, CDR2 FQGNSA. The V end was cut by 2 bases, the J end by 0 bases, with 16 bases between. CDR3 size: 17 residues. In DNA form, the CDR3 reads TGTGCCAGCAGCTTACCCGCCGCGGTCTTCTTGAACACTGAAGCTTTCTTT. Its translation: CASSLPAAVFLNTEAFF.

The chain carries TRBV5-1 and TRBJ2-2; D perhaps matches TRBD1 (5 bases). V was pared by 2 bases and J by 0 bases, with 20 bases between. Germline V gene lookup returns CDR1 SGHRS and CDR2 YFSETQ. The length of the CDR3 is 19 residues. This chain's CDR3 is CASSFRRPGILSNTGELFF. CDR3 bases: TGCGCCAGCAGCTTCAGGCGGCCAGGGATACTTTCGAACACCGGGGAGCTGTTTTTT.

The chain uses TRBV6-4 and TRBJ2-3, with D possibly TRBD2 on 5 matching bases. V was pared by 4 bases and J by 4 bases, with 15 bases between. Germline CDR1 reads MRHNA; CDR2 reads SNTAGT. The CDR3 is made up of 15 amino acids. The CDR3 loop reads CASSVDGDGADTQYF. CDR3 bases: TGTGCCAGCAGTGTTGACGGGGATGGCGCAGATACGCAGTATTTT.

This chain joins TRBV6-6 and TRBJ2-7; 7 bases match TRBD2. There are 13 residues in the CDR3. CDR1 MNHNY and CDR2 SVGAGI come from the germline V gene (reference sequence). J gave up 1 base and V 8 bases, and 5 bases lay outside the gene matches. In nucleotides, the CDR3 is TGTGCCAGCTGGGGGAGGGCATCCTACGAGCAGTACTTC. This gives the protein CASWGRASYEQYF.